A single sample is the source of the 19 T cell receptor beta chains below, sequenced in a study of T cell clonotyping in hematopoietic cell transplantation (dated by TCRdb to about 2021). The sample's time point label, in plain terms: 180 days after allo-HCT. Library creation used the immunoSEQ multiplex PCR assay. TCRdb retrieved this table from immuneACCESS and kept in-frame rearrangements only. Not all clones are present; in checked studies, unresolved V genes account for under half, and no reason is known for the remainder. The sample data list 10,000 or so clones, and roughly nine tenths of these were observed just once. Of the sample, approximately 37% is held by the ten largest clones. The sequencing used PBMCs, collected 180 days after allogeneic stem cell transplant. These receptors all come from a human patient who had an allogeneic stem cell transplant, so the T cells may come from the graft donor. The donor label of this sample is uncertain. Some clones in this sample may be carry-over from other donors' samples.

This clone showed up just a few times. V and J are TRBV29-1 and TRBJ2-7; tentatively, D is TRBD2 (5 bases). With 4 bases removed from V and 0 bases from J, the gap between germline ends came to 7 bases. CDR1 SQVTM and CDR2 ANQGSEA come from the germline V gene. The CDR3 is 12 amino acids. Here the CDR3 DNA reads TGCAGCGTTGCGGGGTTCTCCTACGAGCAGTACTTC. Translated: CSVAGFSYEQYF.

J is TRBJ2-5 and V is TRBV5-4, with 10 positions matching TRBD1. J was trimmed by 5 bases and V by 1 base; bases with no gene match: 8. The CDR3 length is 16 residues. Per germline, CDR1 SGHNT and CDR2 YYREEE (reference sequence). The CDR3 DNA is TGTGCCAGCAGCTTGACCCCGGGACAGGGGATGGAGACCCAGTACTTC. Translating it yields CASSLTPGQGMETQYF.

The chain uses TRBV6-1 and TRBJ1-5, with 7 nucleotides matching TRBD1. Germline CDR1 is MNHNS and CDR2 is SASEGT. Trimming took 7 bases from V and 0 from J; bases not matched to a gene: 3. The CDR3 loop spans 14 amino acids. CDR3 DNA sequence: TGTGCCAGCACCAGGGGGAATAGCAATCAGCCCCAGCATTTT. Its translation is CASTRGNSNQPQHF.

CDR3 coding DNA: TGCGCCAGCACCAGGGACGTGAGGAGTAATGAAAAACTGTTTTTT. It is translated as CASTRDVRSNEKLFF. The J gene is TRBJ1-4, the V gene TRBV5-1; D is perhaps TRBD1 (5 bases). The CDR3 has 15 amino acids. Germline values: CDR1 SGHRS, CDR2 YFSETQ. The V end was cut by 6 bases, the J end by 4 bases, with 16 bases between.

A few counts support this clone. The V and J genes are TRBV2 and TRBJ1-1; D might be TRBD1 (6 bases). The V end lost 2 bases, the J end lost 5 bases, and 15 bases lay between the germline ends. The CDR3 is made up of 15 amino acids. CDR1 and CDR2 from the germline V gene are SNHLY and FYNNEI. CDR3 protein: CASSEMKGTYTEAFF. The CDR3 DNA follows: TGTGCCAGCAGTGAAATGAAGGGGACATATACTGAAGCTTTCTTT.

The chain is built from TRBV9 and TRBJ2-3; TRBD2 aligns across 14 bases. Germline CDR1 SGDLS, CDR2 YYNGEE. After removal of 4 bases from V and 6 bases from J, the junction contained 4 bases not matched to a gene. The CDR3 runs 15 residues. The CDR3 DNA reads as TGTGCCAGCAGCCCGGGACTAGCGGGGGCCGATACGCAGTATTTT. Protein: CASSPGLAGADTQYF.

The CDR3 is CASSKSPIWTAQETQYF. The DNA of the CDR3 is TGTGCCAGCAGCAAATCTCCCATCTGGACCGCTCAAGAGACCCAGTACTTC. The rearrangement joins TRBV21-1 to TRBJ2-5. TRBV21-1 is a pseudogene segment. This CDR3 has 17 residues.

The genes are TRBV2 and TRBJ2-7; D possibly corresponds to TRBD1 (5 bases). V lost 2 bases and J lost 3, with 5 bases in between. CDR3 size: 12 residues. Germline CDR1 SNHLY, CDR2 FYNNEI. DNA for the CDR3: TGTGCCAGCAGTGAACAGGGCTACGAGCAGTACTTC. Its translation is CASSEQGYEQYF.

This clone showed up just once. This sequence joins TRBV7-2 and TRBJ2-7; D may be TRBD1 or TRBD2 (5 bases each). V gave up 0 bases and J gave up 3 bases, with 9 bases separating them. From germline, CDR1 is SGHTA and CDR2 FQGNSA. The CDR3 extends over 14 amino acids. The CDR3 loop is CASSLAGTLYEQYF. In DNA, the CDR3 is TGTGCCAGCAGCTTAGCGGGGACCCTCTACGAGCAGTACTTC.

The chain is built from TRBV30 and TRBJ2-1; the match to TRBD2 covers 9 bases. CDR1 and CDR2 (germline): GTSNPN, SVGIG (reference sequence). The CDR3 is 16 amino acids. V gave up 0 bases and J gave up 2 bases; unmatched junction bases: 5. Here the CDR3 DNA reads TGTGCCTGGAGTGTAGCGGGCGGGGGGGCCTACAATGAGCAGTTCTTC. Translated, it gives CAWSVAGGGAYNEQFF. Full variable domain (missing parts from reference TRBV30 and TRBJ2-1): SQTIHQWPATLVQPVGSPLSLECTVEGTSNPNLYWYRQAAGRGLQLLFYSVGIGQISSEVPQNLSASRPQDRQFILSSKKLLLSDSGFYLCAWSVAGGGAYNEQFFGPGTRLTVL.

This sequence joins TRBV5-1 and TRBJ2-6; D possibly corresponds to TRBD1 (5 bases). Germline V gives CDR1 SGHRS, CDR2 YFSETQ. V lost 5 bases and J lost 2, with 14 bases in between. The length of the CDR3 is 16 residues. In nucleotides, the CDR3 is TGCGCCAGCAGATCCTCAGGGCTCCCTGGGGCCAACGTCCTGACTTTC. Translation gives CASRSSGLPGANVLTF.

The V gene is TRBV7-2, the J gene TRBJ2-7, with 13 bases lining up with TRBD2. This CDR3 has 16 amino acids. V shed 5 bases and J 0 bases; nucleotides not matched to a gene: 4. Germline CDR1 SGHTA, CDR2 FQGNSA. CDR3 sequence: CASSLRTSGSSYEQYF. For the CDR3, the DNA is TGTGCCAGCAGCCTACGGACTAGCGGGAGCTCCTACGAGCAGTACTTC.

This chain uses TRBV4-3 with TRBJ1-6; possible D gene TRBD1, 5 bases. This CDR3 region has 14 residues. V was pared by 4 bases and J by 10 bases, with 14 bases between. The germline gives CDR1 LGHNA, CDR2 YSLEER. Written as DNA, the CDR3 is TGCGCCAGCAGCCGGGAGGGGTGGAGGTCACCCCTCCACTTT. This sequence encodes CASSREGWRSPLHF.

The chain links TRBV9 to TRBJ1-4, with TRBD1 identical over 8 bases. The CDR3 runs to 16 residues. Germline trimming cut 4 bases from V and 3 bases from J; bases unmatched to any gene: 8. Germline loops: CDR1 SGDLS, CDR2 YYNGEE. The CDR3 loop reads CASSPTSQGANEKLFF. In DNA, the CDR3 is TGTGCCAGCAGCCCTACCTCACAGGGGGCTAATGAAAAACTGTTTTTT.

The CDR3 DNA reads as TGTGCCAGCAGCTTAGACCACGGACAGGGCCTGTTCTTC. Encoded protein: CASSLDHGQGLFF. The chain has TRBV11-3 and TRBJ2-1; 8 positions agree with TRBD1. V lost 0 bases and J lost 15; bases outside the gene matches: 7. CDR1 is SGHNT, CDR2 YENEEA, per germline. This CDR3 is 13 amino acids long.

This clone has more than one count but fewer than ten. The chain employs TRBV29-1 and TRBJ1-2; no clear D gene. V lost 6 bases to trimming and J lost 0 bases, with 8 bases between them. CDR1 SQVTM and CDR2 ANQGSEA come from the germline V gene. The length of the CDR3 is 12 residues. CDR3 sequence reads: CSVHESNYGYTF. CDR3 coding DNA: TGCAGCGTCCACGAATCTAACTATGGCTACACCTTC.

V usage is TRBV19 and J usage is TRBJ1-2; D may be TRBD1 (6 bases). Looked up from germline, CDR1 is LNHDA and CDR2 is SQIVND (reference sequence). V was trimmed by 4 bases and J by 3 bases, leaving 15 bases between them. The CDR3 contains 15 residues. The CDR3 protein is CASSTSGGWDYGYTF. The CDR3 nucleotides are TGTGCCAGTAGTACGTCTGGGGGCTGGGACTATGGCTACACCTTC.

The rearrangement joins TRBV10-3 to TRBJ2-5; D ambiguous. The CDR3 has 13 amino acids. From germline, CDR1 is ENHRY and CDR2 SYGVKD. V was shortened by 0 bases and J by 5 bases, with 7 bases between the two germline ends. The CDR3 sequence is CAISESDDETQYF. The CDR3, as DNA: TGTGCCATCAGTGAGTCTGATGACGAGACCCAGTACTTC.

The chain couples TRBV7-8 to TRBJ2-7; D is possibly TRBD1 (8 bases). Trimming took off 8 bases at V and 5 bases at J, with 16 bases between the two ends. The CDR3 contains 13 residues. In germline, CDR1 is SGHVS, CDR2 FQNEAQ. The CDR3: CASRTGRVHEQYF. The CDR3 DNA follows: TGTGCCAGCCGGACAGGGAGGGTGCACGAGCAGTACTTC.